This entry lists 13 T cell receptor beta chains sequenced from one sample in a study of blood T cell repertoires in COVID-19. Measured with immunoSEQ multiplex PCR; TCRdb has only the in-frame clones, and not every one. The profile covers roughly 56,000 clones, with nearly 90% appearing a single time and roughly an eighth taken by the ten largest. Sequencing input: peripheral blood. The receptor source for this set is a man between 60 and 70 years old with active COVID-19.

The J gene is TRBJ2-5, the V gene TRBV12-3 or TRBV12-4, with D possibly TRBD1 on 5 matching bases. The CDR3 runs to 13 residues. Trimming removed 5 bases from V and 5 bases from J, with 12 bases in between. This chain's CDR3 is CASSLTVTETQYF. In DNA form, the CDR3 reads TGTGCCAGCAGTCTGACAGTTACGGAGACCCAGTACTTC.

The V gene is TRBV13, the J gene TRBJ2-2; TRBD1 matches at 8 bases. The CDR3 is made up of 16 amino acids. V shed 5 bases, J shed 0 bases, and the junction held 5 bases outside the gene matches. Germline assignment: CDR1 PRHDT and CDR2 FYEKMQ (reference sequence). The CDR3 DNA follows: TGTGCCAGCAGCGGACAACAGGGGGCGAACACCGGGGAGCTGTTTTTT. This encodes CASSGQQGANTGELFF. Variable domain in full (rest from reference TRBV13 and TRBJ2-2): AAGVIQSPRHLIKEKRETATLKCYPIPRHDTVYWYQQGPGQDPQFLISFYEKMQSDKGSIPDRFSAQQFSDYHSELNMSSLELGDSALYFCASSGQQGANTGELFFGEGSRLTVL.

This chain links TRBV7-9 with TRBJ2-5; D is perhaps TRBD1 (6 bases). Trimming took 1 base from V and 5 from J, leaving 14 bases between them. Germline V gene data show CDR1 as SEHNR and CDR2 as FQNEAQ (reference sequence). The CDR3 is 15 residues long. DNA of the CDR3: TGTGCCAGCAGCTTAGGACAGGCTACGGGGGAGACCCAGTACTTC. Its protein product is CASSLGQATGETQYF.

The chain combines TRBV18 with TRBJ2-7; tentatively, D is TRBD1 (5 bases). The CDR3 runs to 13 residues. The V gene lost 0 bases and the J gene lost 4 bases, with 7 bases spanning the gap. Germline V gives CDR1 KGHSH, CDR2 LQKENI. CDR3 region: CASSPPTVYEQYF. CDR3 nucleotides: TGTGCCAGCTCACCACCGACAGTTTACGAGCAGTACTTC.

This chain connects TRBV6-5 to TRBJ2-5; D is ambiguous. The CDR3 has 11 amino acids. Trimming took off 5 bases at V and 4 bases at J, with 5 bases between the two ends. Germline V gene data show CDR1 as MNHEY and CDR2 as SVGAGI. The CDR3 region is CASSRLETQYF. CDR3 in DNA: TGTGCCAGCAGTCGTCTAGAGACCCAGTACTTC.

This clone was picked up a small number of times. The rearrangement uses TRBV7-2 and TRBJ2-7, with TRBD2 identical over 9 bases. This CDR3 contains 14 residues. V lost 7 bases, J lost 2 bases, and 6 bases stayed unmatched. Germline V gene data show CDR1 as SGHTA and CDR2 as FQGNSA. CDR3 in DNA: TGTGCCAGCACGGCTAGCGGGACCACCTACGAGCAGTACTTC. Its protein product is CASTASGTTYEQYF.

The chain is built from TRBV6-1 and TRBJ2-1; possibly TRBD2 for D (6 bases). The germline CDR1 and CDR2 sequences are MNHNS and SASEGT. V lost 4 bases and J 0 bases, leaving 16 bases between the germline ends. CDR3 length equals 17 residues. This chain's CDR3 is CASSGISGFSSYNEQFF. The CDR3 DNA follows: TGTGCCAGCAGTGGAATAAGCGGGTTCAGCTCCTACAATGAGCAGTTCTTC.

A single count supports this clone. The gene calls are TRBV4-3 and TRBJ2-2; a weak D match, TRBD2 (6 bases). V was trimmed by 4 bases and J by 7 bases, leaving 13 bases between them. From germline, CDR1 is LGHNA and CDR2 YSLEER. There are 14 residues in the CDR3. The CDR3 reads CASSPQEGGGELFF. In DNA, the CDR3 is TGCGCCAGCAGCCCCCAGGAGGGCGGCGGGGAGCTGTTTTTT.

The rearrangement joins TRBV28 to TRBJ2-7; 7 nucleotides match TRBD2. The junction had 3 bases not matched to a gene; V was cut back by 5 bases and J by 2 bases. The germline V gene has CDR1 MDHEN and CDR2 SYDVKM. The CDR3 totals 13 residues. The CDR3 loop reads CASSPGLTYEQYF. CDR3 nucleotide sequence: TGTGCCAGCAGTCCGGGACTAACCTACGAGCAGTACTTC.

This chain connects TRBV12-3 or TRBV12-4 to TRBJ2-3; D is unclear. The CDR3 is 13 amino acids. The ends were cut back, 2 bases at V and 0 bases at J, with 3 bases in the middle. The DNA of the CDR3 is TGTGCCAGCAGTTTACGGAGCACAGATACGCAGTATTTT. Amino acid sequence: CASSLRSTDTQYF.

The rearrangement links TRBV6-1 to TRBJ1-3; D is ambiguous. The germline V gene has CDR1 MNHNS and CDR2 SASEGT. The CDR3 is 16 residues long. V gave up 3 bases and J gave up 1 base, with 13 bases separating them. In DNA, the CDR3 is TGTGCCAGCAGTGAGGGCAACCTCCTGTCTGGAAACACCATATATTTT. Translated, it gives CASSEGNLLSGNTIYF.

CDR3 DNA sequence: TGTGCCAGCAGCAAAGCTCTATACAGGCCTGGCTACACCTTC. It specifies CASSKALYRPGYTF. The chain is built from TRBV21-1 and TRBJ1-2; TRBD1 is taken as the D call from the table, unchecked against the DNA. TRBV21-1 is a documented pseudogene. CDR3 length: 14 amino acids.

The V call is TRBV5-1, the J call TRBJ2-7; TRBD2 is a possible D gene (6 bases). The V end was cut by 0 bases, the J end by 2 bases, with 15 bases between. Germline CDR1 is SGHRS and CDR2 is YFSETQ. The CDR3 sequence is 16 residues long. In DNA form, the CDR3 reads TGCGCCAGCAGCTTGGAGCCCGGGAGCAAGGCCTACGAGCAGTACTTC. Translating gives CASSLEPGSKAYEQYF.